One and the same sample provided the 19 T cell receptor beta chains below, sequenced in a study of T cell changes during pregnancy in multiple sclerosis. TCRdb's copy holds only in-frame clones and misses some; the assay was immunoSEQ multiplex PCR. The table records approximately 70,000 clones, 80% to 95% of them present only once. The sequencing used peripheral blood, collected in the second trimester of pregnancy. Receptors were obtained from a female donor with multiple sclerosis, enrolled in a pregnancy study.

This clone was picked up one time. CDR3 sequence reads: CASSSPGVHEQYF. CDR3 DNA: TGCGCCAGCAGCTCCCCAGGGGTCCACGAGCAGTACTTC. The chain combines TRBV5-1 with TRBJ2-7; TRBD1 might be the D (6 bases). The ends were cut back, 3 bases at V and 5 bases at J, with 12 bases in the middle. The CDR3 loop spans 13 amino acids. Per germline, CDR1 SGHRS and CDR2 YFSETQ.

The CDR3 spells CASRREGTSFSGNTIYF. The CDR3 nucleotides are TGCGCCAGCAGACGCGAGGGGACTTCTTTCTCTGGAAACACCATATATTTT. This chain connects TRBV5-1 to TRBJ1-3; TRBD1 is a possible D gene (5 bases). The length of the CDR3 is 17 residues. With 5 bases removed from V and 0 bases from J, the gap between germline ends came to 18 bases. The germline gives CDR1 SGHRS, CDR2 YFSETQ.

This chain links TRBV11-2 with TRBJ1-3; no reliable D call. V shed 1 base and J shed 2 bases, with 3 bases lying between them. The CDR3 loop spans 13 amino acids. The germline gives CDR1 SGHAT, CDR2 FQNNGV. The CDR3 sequence: CASSLGAGNTIYF. The CDR3 DNA reads as TGTGCCAGCAGCTTAGGAGCTGGAAACACCATATATTTT.

V is TRBV6-4 and J is TRBJ2-2; no clear D gene. The CDR3 length is 14 residues. V shed 3 bases and J shed 1 base, with 6 bases lying between them. Germline CDR1 and CDR2: MRHNA and SNTAGT. This CDR3 is CASSDAENTGELFF. As DNA, the CDR3 is TGTGCCAGCAGTGATGCGGAGAACACCGGGGAGCTGTTTTTT.

This chain links TRBV14 with TRBJ2-2; D possibly corresponds to TRBD1 (6 bases). The germline V gene has CDR1 SGHDN and CDR2 FVKESK. The CDR3 loop spans 15 amino acids. The V end was cut by 1 base, the J end by 6 bases, with 12 bases between. The CDR3 sequence is CASSQGPTGPGELFF. CDR3 bases: TGTGCCAGCAGCCAAGGACCGACAGGACCCGGGGAGCTGTTTTTT.

The rearrangement links TRBV19 to TRBJ1-5; 9 nucleotides align to TRBD1. V was clipped by 7 bases and J by 6 bases; unmatched bases: 10. From germline, CDR1 is LNHDA and CDR2 SQIVND (reference sequence). The CDR3 runs 15 residues. The DNA for the CDR3 is TGTGCCAGTACCCCGGGACAGGGCTGGGGTCAGCCCCAGCATTTT. This encodes CASTPGQGWGQPQHF.

The V call is TRBV30, the J call TRBJ1-1; 7 bases are shared with TRBD1. CDR3 size: 14 residues. Germline-derived CDR1 and CDR2 are GTSNPN and SVGIG (reference sequence). V dropped 5 bases and J dropped 6; count of bases not matched to a gene: 12. The CDR3 DNA follows: TGTGCCTGGGAAAACAGGGGATTGGGGGCTGAAGCTTTCTTT. This translates into CAWENRGLGAEAFF.

This clone was seen once. This rearrangement joins TRBV28 to TRBJ1-3, with TRBD1 as a possible D gene (6 bases). This CDR3 is 14 amino acids long. V lost 4 bases and J lost 1, with 8 bases in between. In germline, CDR1 is MDHEN, CDR2 SYDVKM. CDR3 in DNA: TGTGCCAGCAGTTGGACAGAGTCTGGAAACACCATATATTTT. The encoded protein is CASSWTESGNTIYF.

DNA for the CDR3: TGTGCCAGCACTCTCTCAGTGGACAGCTACTACGAGCAGTACTTC. It specifies CASTLSVDSYYEQYF. The chain joins TRBV28 to TRBJ2-7; D perhaps matches TRBD1 (6 bases). The CDR3 is 15 amino acids. V lost 7 bases to trimming and J lost 3 bases, with 19 bases between them. Per the germline V gene, CDR1 is MDHEN and CDR2 is SYDVKM.

The V and J genes are TRBV5-1 and TRBJ1-1; no reliable D call. V lost 2 bases to trimming and J lost 2 bases, with 16 bases between them. The CDR3 length is 16 residues. CDR1 is SGHRS and CDR2 is YFSETQ in the germline V gene. The CDR3 coding sequence is TGCGCCAGCAGCTTTAACCCGGAGCATCCCAACACTGAAGCTTTCTTT. Protein sequence: CASSFNPEHPNTEAFF. Variable domain in full (rest from reference TRBV5-1 and TRBJ1-1): KAGVTQTPRYLIKTRGQQVTLSCSPISGHRSVSWYQQTPGQGLQFLFEYFSETQRNKGNFPGRFSGRQFSNSRSEMNVSTLELGDSALYLCASSFNPEHPNTEAFFGQGTRLTVV.

The V gene is TRBV18, the J gene TRBJ2-7; a weak D match, TRBD1 (6 bases). CDR1 is KGHSH, CDR2 LQKENI, per germline. This CDR3 is built from 17 residues. Trimming removed 3 bases from V and 5 bases from J, with 23 bases in between. CDR3: CASSPPGLGASMHEQYF. The CDR3 DNA reads as TGTGCCAGCTCACCTCCCGGCCTGGGGGCTTCGATGCACGAGCAGTACTTC.

This rearrangement joins TRBV5-6 to TRBJ1-5; 9 bases are shared with TRBD1. This CDR3 comprises 17 residues. The germline V gene encodes CDR1 SGHDT and CDR2 YYEEEE. The V and J ends lost 0 bases and 6 bases, in that order; junction bases with no gene match: 10. The DNA of the CDR3 is TGTGCCAGCAGCTTGGTGAGAGGACAGGGGTTCAGTCAGCCCCAGCATTTT. Amino acids: CASSLVRGQGFSQPQHF.

The chain has TRBV29-1 and TRBJ2-1; D gene uncertain. The V end was cut by 3 bases, the J end by 2 bases, with 8 bases between. From germline, CDR1 is SQVTM and CDR2 ANQGSEA. The CDR3 contains 13 residues. The CDR3 loop is CSVDQRTYNEQFF. CDR3 in DNA: TGCAGCGTTGACCAGCGAACCTACAATGAGCAGTTCTTC.

The genes are TRBV5-1 and TRBJ2-7; D is uncertain. With 0 bases removed from V and 6 bases from J, the gap between germline ends came to 4 bases. The germline CDR1 and CDR2 sequences are SGHRS and YFSETQ. This CDR3 is built from 11 residues. CDR3 in DNA: TGCGCCAGCAGCTTGGCGGGCGAGCAGTACTTC. Protein: CASSLAGEQYF.

This rearrangement joins TRBV5-1 to TRBJ1-2; possibly TRBD1 for D (5 bases). V was cut by 4 bases and J by 0 bases, with 13 bases left in between. CDR1 is SGHRS and CDR2 is YFSETQ in the germline V gene. The CDR3 is 15 residues long. CDR3 amino acids: CASSPYRTTNYGYTF. In DNA, the CDR3 is TGCGCCAGCAGCCCTTACAGGACTACTAACTATGGCTACACCTTC. The whole variable domain, filled in from reference TRBV5-1 and TRBJ1-2, reads KAGVTQTPRYLIKTRGQQVTLSCSPISGHRSVSWYQQTPGQGLQFLFEYFSETQRNKGNFPGRFSGRQFSNSRSEMNVSTLELGDSALYLCASSPYRTTNYGYTFGSGTRLTVV.

The chain carries TRBV19 and TRBJ1-2, with D possibly TRBD1 on 6 matching bases. Trimming shortened V by 5 bases and J by 0 bases, and 13 bases separated the two germline ends. The CDR3 totals 15 residues. The V gene's germline CDR1 is LNHDA and CDR2 SQIVND (reference sequence). The DNA for the CDR3 is TGTGCCAGTAGTCCAGGACAGACTTCTAACTATGGCTACACCTTC. Its protein product is CASSPGQTSNYGYTF.

The V call is TRBV6-1, the J call TRBJ2-2; maybe TRBD1 (5 bases). Trimming took off 6 bases at V and 3 bases at J, with 14 bases between the two ends. The germline gives CDR1 MNHNS, CDR2 SASEGT. This CDR3 is built from 15 residues. The CDR3 loop reads CASRGYQGDTGELFF. The CDR3 DNA is TGTGCCAGCAGGGGATATCAGGGCGACACCGGGGAGCTGTTTTTT.

This sequence joins TRBV6-5 and TRBJ2-7; 8 positions match TRBD1. Germline V lookup: CDR1 MNHEY, CDR2 SVGAGI. The CDR3 length is 15 residues. Trimming cost V 6 bases and J 0 bases; bases outside gene matches: 7. For the CDR3, the DNA is TGTGCCAGCAGACTAACAGGGGGTGACTCCTACGAGCAGTACTTC. It encodes CASRLTGGDSYEQYF.

The chain employs TRBV5-4 and TRBJ2-1; TRBD2 matches at 11 bases. V lost 0 bases to trimming and J lost 7 bases; unmatched junction nucleotides: 3. The CDR3 runs 15 residues. Germline CDR1 and CDR2: SGHNT and YYREEE (reference sequence). Here the CDR3 DNA reads TGTGCCAGCAGCTTGGGCCGGACTAGCGGGAATGAGCAGTTCTTC. Translating gives CASSLGRTSGNEQFF.